These T cell receptor beta chains were read from a single sample in a study of T-cell reconstitution after alpha-beta-depleted transplantation in children. Each CDR3 protein is one row after TCRdb ran MiXCR on the PCR reads. The repertoire holds approximately 390,000 distinct CDR3 sequences, with approximately 10% as singletons. The sample in question was PBMCs from the stem cell graft donor, obtained from the stem cell graft. The receptor source for this set is a human donor who donated a stem cell graft to a child with acute myeloid leukemia. The CDR3 runs from the conserved cysteine through the conserved F or W. D genes are given only for firm matches. Where a row states a size, it is once, few, many or the class of an expanded clone; other rows omit it.

TRBJ2-7 | few | - | TRBV3-1 | CASSQGFYEQYF | TGTGCCAGCAGCCAAGGGTTCTACGAGCAGTACTTC
TRBJ2-1 | few | - | TRBV29-1 | CSVEGAPGEGYNEQFF | TGCAGCGTTGAAGGAGCACCGGGGGAAGGCTACAATGAGCAGTTCTTC
TRBJ1-5 | many | - | TRBV20-1 | CSARVVTEDGGPQHF | TGCAGTGCTAGAGTAGTGACAGAGGATGGGGGGCCCCAGCATTTT
TRBJ1-1 | - | - | TRBV4-2 | CASSQVGGENTEAFF | TGTGCCAGCAGCCAAGTTGGGGGAGAAAACACTGAAGCTTTCTTT
TRBJ2-2 | many | - | TRBV10-3 | CAISRAGLPAELFF | TGTGCCATCAGCCGGGCGGGACTCCCGGCGGAGCTGTTTTTT
TRBJ2-5 | few | TRBD1 | TRBV29-1 | CSVDPQGTGVMETQYF | TGCAGCGTAGATCCCCAAGGGACAGGGGTTATGGAGACCCAGTACTTC
TRBJ1-2 | - | - | TRBV6-4 | CASSEYWGAKGYTF | TGTGCCAGCAGTGAATATTGGGGGGCAAAAGGCTACACCTTC
TRBJ2-2 | few | - | TRBV4-3 | CASSQELGSTGELFF | TGCGCCAGCAGCCAAGAATTGGGGTCCACCGGGGAGCTGTTTTTT
TRBJ2-5 | few | TRBD1 | TRBV12-3/TRBV12-4 | CASSLIQGGLVKTQYF | TGTGCCAGCAGTTTGATCCAAGGGGGCTTAGTGAAGACCCAGTACTTC
TRBJ2-5 | - | - | TRBV24-1 | CATSDSGETQYF | TGTGCCACCAGTGATTCGGGGGAGACCCAGTACTTC
TRBJ2-3 | - | TRBD2 | TRBV20-1 | CSATGTSGRPRADTQYF | TGCAGTGCAACCGGGACTAGCGGGAGGCCGAGGGCAGATACGCAGTATTTT
TRBJ2-2 | - | TRBD1 | TRBV12-3/TRBV12-4 | CASKPTSGQGAKNTGELFF | TGTGCCAGCAAGCCTACCTCGGGACAGGGGGCAAAGAACACCGGGGAGCTGTTTTTT
TRBJ2-5 | few | TRBD1 | TRBV6-5 | CASSYSGGFETQYF | TGTGCCAGCAGTTACTCAGGGGGCTTTGAGACCCAGTACTTC
TRBJ2-6 | - | TRBD2 | TRBV7-8 | CASHTGTSSSGANVLTF | TGTGCCAGCCACACCGGGACTAGCTCGTCTGGGGCCAACGTCCTGACTTTC
TRBJ1-1 | few | TRBD1 | TRBV20-1 | CSAGTGGSAVTEAFF | TGCAGTGCTGGGACAGGGGGCTCGGCGGTGACTGAAGCTTTCTTT
TRBJ2-1 | few | TRBD1 | TRBV6-2/TRBV6-3 | CASNRGDSYNEQFF | TGTGCCAGCAACAGGGGGGACTCCTACAATGAGCAGTTCTTC
TRBJ2-7 | few | - | TRBV28 | CASSLDRDLTYEQYF | TGTGCCAGCAGTCTAGACCGGGACTTAACCTACGAGCAGTACTTC
TRBJ2-1 | many | - | TRBV29-1 | CSVTWMAGYNEQFF | TGCAGCGTGACCTGGATGGCGGGATACAATGAGCAGTTCTTC
TRBJ2-1 | many | TRBD2 | TRBV29-1 | CSVNGRGGSFEQFF | TGCAGCGTTAACGGGCGCGGGGGTTCTTTTGAGCAGTTCTTC
TRBJ1-6 | many | - | TRBV27 | CASSPIRGSSYNSPLHF | TGTGCCAGCAGTCCAATCAGGGGTAGCTCCTATAATTCACCCCTCCACTTT
TRBJ2-1 | many | TRBD2 | TRBV6-2/TRBV6-3 | CASRSSGPNEQFF | TGTGCCAGCAGATCTAGCGGACCCAATGAGCAGTTCTTC
TRBJ2-7 | few | TRBD1 | TRBV5-6 | CASSAHRDRPYEQYF | TGTGCCAGCAGCGCACACCGGGACAGACCCTACGAGCAGTACTTC
TRBJ1-2 | - | - | TRBV7-9 | CASSVTLYGYTF | TGTGCCAGCAGCGTCACGCTTTATGGCTACACCTTC
TRBJ2-1 | - | - | TRBV5-1 | CASSLSGSDNEHFF | TGCGCCAGCAGCTTGTCCGGATCCGACAATGAGCACTTCTTC
TRBJ2-5 | many | - | TRBV29-1 | CSVGGPQETQYF | TGCAGCGTTGGGGGGCCACAAGAGACCCAGTACTTC
TRBJ2-5 | many | TRBD1 | TRBV6-1 | CASSDPGQGKETQYF | TGTGCCAGCAGTGACCCGGGACAGGGGAAAGAGACCCAGTACTTC
TRBJ2-1 | - | TRBD2 | TRBV20-1 | CSARVRLAGKEQFF | TGCAGTGCTAGAGTCCGCCTAGCGGGTAAGGAGCAGTTCTTC
TRBJ2-7 | few | - | TRBV20-1 | CSAGKSGPPYEQYF | TGCAGTGCTGGAAAGAGTGGACCCCCCTACGAGCAGTACTTC
TRBJ2-3 | many | - | TRBV7-2 | CASSLDGYSTDTQYF | TGTGCCAGCAGCTTAGACGGGTATAGCACAGATACGCAGTATTTT
TRBJ2-1 | - | TRBD2 | TRBV6-2/TRBV6-3 | CASSYPDLAGTVYEQFF | TGTGCCAGCAGTTATCCTGATCTAGCGGGGACTGTGTATGAGCAGTTCTTC
TRBJ2-3 | few | TRBD2 | TRBV20-1 | CSASAGVSDTQYF | TGCAGTGCTAGTGCGGGAGTCTCCGATACGCAGTATTTT
TRBJ2-7 | many | - | TRBV5-1 | CASSWGEAISSYEQYF | TGCGCCAGCAGCTGGGGGGAGGCCATCTCTTCCTACGAGCAGTACTTC
TRBJ2-2 | few | - | TRBV5-1 | CASSLTSNTGELFF | TGCGCCAGCAGCTTGACCTCGAACACCGGGGAGCTGTTTTTT
TRBJ2-4 | few | - | TRBV7-2 | CASSFPGTAKNIQYF | TGTGCCAGCAGCTTCCCCGGGACGGCCAAAAACATTCAGTACTTC
TRBJ2-5 | few | TRBD1 | TRBV9 | CASSPTGGDETQYF | TGTGCCAGCAGCCCGACAGGGGGAGACGAGACCCAGTACTTC
TRBJ1-1 | - | - | TRBV9 | CASSVALNTEAFF | TGTGCCAGCAGCGTAGCGCTGAACACTGAAGCTTTCTTT
TRBJ2-1 | - | TRBD1 | TRBV15 | CATSWTGIYNEQFF | TGTGCCACCAGCTGGACAGGCATCTACAATGAGCAGTTCTTC
TRBJ1-2 | few | - | TRBV12-3/TRBV12-4 | CASSWGDTPYYGYTF | TGTGCCAGCAGCTGGGGGGACACGCCATACTATGGCTACACCTTC
TRBJ2-5 | many | TRBD1 | TRBV6-5 | CASSYLGQGQETQYF | TGTGCCAGCAGTTACTTAGGACAGGGCCAAGAGACCCAGTACTTC
TRBJ2-2 | many | - | TRBV20-1 | CSARPGTRGPGELFF | TGCAGTGCAAGACCCGGGACGCGCGGCCCCGGGGAGCTGTTTTTT
TRBJ2-3 | few | - | TRBV6-5 | CASRPLARGTDTQYF | TGTGCCAGCAGGCCCCTAGCTAGAGGGACAGATACGCAGTATTTT
TRBJ1-6 | once | - | TRBV30 | CAWSVVGGISPLHF | TGTGCCTGGAGTGTAGTCGGAGGTATATCACCCCTCCACTTT
TRBJ1-1 | many | - | TRBV5-5 | CASSFKVNTEAFF | TGTGCCAGCAGCTTTAAGGTGAACACTGAAGCTTTCTTT
TRBJ2-7 | few | TRBD1 | TRBV29-1 | CSVEDKGQGAGEQYF | TGCAGCGTTGAAGATAAAGGACAGGGGGCCGGCGAGCAGTACTTC
TRBJ1-3 | few | - | TRBV5-1 | CASSFFPDSSGNTIYF | TGCGCCAGCAGCTTCTTCCCCGACAGCTCTGGAAACACCATATATTTT
TRBJ2-2 | - | - | TRBV12-3/TRBV12-4 | CASSALVGGELFF | TGTGCCAGCAGTGCCCTAGTGGGTGGGGAGCTGTTTTTT
TRBJ2-1 | few | - | TRBV25-1 | CASISQGEAYNEQFF | TGTGCCAGCATCTCTCAGGGGGAGGCCTACAATGAGCAGTTCTTC
TRBJ2-7 | many | TRBD2 | TRBV20-1 | CSARDPLSRASGYEQYF | TGCAGTGCTAGAGATCCCCTCTCAAGGGCTAGCGGCTACGAGCAGTACTTC
TRBJ2-1 | few | TRBD2 | TRBV20-1 | CSALTGTSGFNEQFF | TGCAGTGCTCTAACCGGGACTAGCGGTTTCAATGAGCAGTTCTTC
TRBJ1-2 | few | - | TRBV7-8 | CASSAGGGQWNYGYTF | TGTGCCAGCAGCGCGGGCGGAGGACAGTGGAACTATGGCTACACCTTC
TRBJ1-2 | - | - | TRBV11-3 | CASSSYGYTF | TGTGCCAGCAGCTCCTATGGCTACACCTTC